One and the same sample provided the 30 T cell receptor beta chains below, sequenced in a study of shared T cell receptors in the human thymus. Sequencing was performed with immunoSEQ multiplex PCR; in TCRdb, only in-frame clones are kept and a portion is missing. There are 700,000 or so clones in the sample; approximately 83% occur only once, and 0.0095% to 0.013% lies in the top ten. The same sample was also used in a study of human thymus T cells.

The sequenced sample consisted of thymocytes. These receptors were collected from a girl less than two years old with a congenital heart defect.

In this sample, this clone turned up a few times. The rearrangement joins TRBV5-5 to TRBJ2-5; 13 nucleotides line up with TRBD2. The CDR3 sequence is 19 residues long. CDR1 is SGHKS, CDR2 YYEKEE, per germline (reference sequence). Trimming cost V 0 bases and J 5 bases; bases outside gene matches: 13. The CDR3 sequence: CASSLASQLAGGPGETQYF. The CDR3 DNA sequence: TGTGCCAGCAGCTTGGCCAGCCAACTAGCGGGGGGGCCTGGGGAGACCCAGTACTTC.

The chain uses TRBV5-1 and TRBJ2-3, with 13 bases aligning to TRBD2. Germline V gene data show CDR1 as SGHRS and CDR2 as YFSETQ. Trimming took 4 bases from V and 2 from J; bases not matched to a gene: 13. The CDR3 runs 19 residues. CDR3 loop: CASSRGATSGGTPTDTQYF. CDR3 sequence (DNA): TGCGCCAGCAGCAGGGGGGCGACTAGCGGGGGGACCCCCACAGATACGCAGTATTTT.

There are a few counts of this clone. The rearrangement joins TRBV2 to TRBJ1-2, with 9 bases fitting TRBD1. Germline V gene lookup returns CDR1 SNHLY and CDR2 FYNNEI. The CDR3 totals 16 residues. Trimming removed 2 bases from V and 4 bases from J; junction bases left unmatched: 8. CDR3 region: CASSEPGQGLSYGYTF. The CDR3 DNA is TGTGCCAGCAGTGAACCGGGACAGGGATTGAGCTATGGCTACACCTTC.

The chain links TRBV25-1 to TRBJ2-1, with 10 bases matching TRBD2. Looked up from germline, CDR1 is MGHDK and CDR2 is SYGVNS. J lost 4 bases, V lost 4 bases, and 4 bases had no gene match. The CDR3 totals 15 residues. The CDR3 DNA reads TGTGCCAGCAGTGTCCGGACTAGCGGATACAATGAGCAGTTCTTC. Protein product: CASSVRTSGYNEQFF.

The V gene is TRBV10-3, the J gene TRBJ2-7, with 7 bases identical to TRBD2. With V trimmed by 3 bases and J by 5 bases, 7 bases remained unmatched. Germline loops: CDR1 ENHRY, CDR2 SYGVKD. The CDR3 covers 14 residues. The CDR3 nucleotides read TGTGCCATCAGTGAAGCCCCGGCGGGGGACGAGCAGTACTTC. Translating it yields CAISEAPAGDEQYF.

V is TRBV6-5 and J is TRBJ1-1; tentatively, D is TRBD1 (5 bases). Trimming shortened V by 6 bases and J by 5 bases, and 13 bases separated the two germline ends. The CDR3 sequence is 13 residues long. Per germline, CDR1 MNHEY and CDR2 SVGAGI. The CDR3 spells CASSQPGGTEAFF. In DNA form, the CDR3 reads TGTGCCAGCAGCCAACCCGGGGGGACTGAAGCTTTCTTT.

The V gene is TRBV7-2, the J gene TRBJ1-1; TRBD1 might be the D (5 bases). This CDR3 is 13 amino acids long. Trimming cost V 4 bases and J 1 base, with 7 bases left between them. CDR1 and CDR2 from the germline V gene are SGHTA and FQGNSA. The DNA of the CDR3 is TGTGCCAGCAGCTCTGGACAGAACACTGAAGCTTTCTTT. Translated, it gives CASSSGQNTEAFF.

This clone is a singleton in its sample. The rearrangement uses TRBV4-1 and TRBJ1-3; no clear D gene. Deletions cut 1 base from V and 6 bases from J, with 22 bases between. The length of the CDR3 is 18 residues. Germline V CDR1 and CDR2: MGHRA, YSYEKL. CDR3 sequence reads: CASSQVPRNTGKTNTIYF. CDR3 nucleotide sequence: TGCGCCAGCAGCCAAGTACCCCGCAACACGGGGAAGACAAACACCATATATTTT.

V usage is TRBV5-1 and J usage is TRBJ2-7; 7 nucleotides agree with TRBD2. The CDR3 totals 11 residues. Germline V lookup: CDR1 SGHRS, CDR2 YFSETQ. The V gene end was trimmed by 9 bases and the J gene end by 5 bases; junction bases not matched to a gene: 5. The CDR3, as DNA: TGCGCCACGGGGGAGGGTCACGAGCAGTACTTC. The encoded protein is CATGEGHEQYF. Full variable domain (missing parts from reference TRBV5-1 and TRBJ2-7): KAGVTQTPRYLIKTRGQQVTLSCSPISGHRSVSWYQQTPGQGLQFLFEYFSETQRNKGNFPGRFSGRQFSNSRSEMNVSTLELGDSALYLCATGEGHEQYFGPGTRLTVT.

V usage is TRBV28 and J usage is TRBJ2-7; the D gene is possibly TRBD1 (6 bases). Looked up from germline, CDR1 is MDHEN and CDR2 is SYDVKM. V gave up 2 bases and J gave up 7 bases, with 15 bases separating them. This CDR3 is built from 14 residues. CDR3 protein: CASSLRARGAEQYF. Written as DNA, the CDR3 is TGTGCCAGCAGTTTACGAGCCAGGGGAGCGGAGCAGTACTTC.

This chain connects TRBV6-5 to TRBJ1-1, with a tentative D call TRBD1 (5 bases). From germline, CDR1 is MNHEY and CDR2 SVGAGI. This CDR3 has 15 residues. V was shortened by 0 bases and J by 4 bases, with 12 bases between the two germline ends. The CDR3 here is CASSYSFPRGTEAFF. CDR3 sequence (DNA): TGTGCCAGCAGTTACTCTTTCCCAAGGGGCACTGAAGCTTTCTTT.

The gene calls are TRBV6-1 and TRBJ1-4; 9 nucleotides agree with TRBD1. With V trimmed by 5 bases and J by 3 bases, 4 bases remained unmatched. The CDR3 covers 15 residues. CDR1 and CDR2 (germline): MNHNS, SASEGT. The CDR3, as DNA: TGTGCCAGCAGTCCGAGGGACAGGGCTAATGAAAAACTGTTTTTT. It translates to CASSPRDRANEKLFF.

The chain combines TRBV5-1 with TRBJ1-2; a possible D gene is TRBD1 (5 bases). This CDR3 has 14 residues. The germline CDR1 and CDR2 sequences are SGHRS and YFSETQ. Trimming took 1 base from V and 8 from J, leaving 15 bases between them. Here the CDR3 reads CASSLTGKFEGYTF. Here the CDR3 DNA reads TGCGCCAGCAGCTTGACAGGAAAGTTCGAGGGCTACACCTTC.

This chain uses TRBV5-1 with TRBJ2-1, with 7 bases matching TRBD1. The V segment lost 0 bases and the J segment 9 bases; nucleotides outside the gene matches: 12. The CDR3 sequence is 16 residues long. Germline V lookup: CDR1 SGHRS, CDR2 YFSETQ. For the CDR3, the DNA is TGCGCCAGCAGCTTGGCGGGTTTAGAAGGGGGCTGTGAGCAGTTCTTC. It translates to CASSLAGLEGGCEQFF.

V gene TRBV7-8 combines with J gene TRBJ1-2; 7 bases fit TRBD1. J was trimmed by 8 bases and V by 7 bases; bases with no gene match: 10. This CDR3 comprises 13 residues. Germline lookup yields CDR1 SGHVS and CDR2 FQNEAQ. The CDR3 nucleotides are TGTGCCAGCACCCGACATGACAGGGAAGGCTACACCTTC. It translates to CASTRHDREGYTF.

This rearrangement joins TRBV6-1 to TRBJ1-1, with D perhaps TRBD1 (5 bases). Trimming cost V 3 bases and J 5 bases, with 16 bases left between them. CDR1 is MNHNS and CDR2 is SASEGT in the germline V gene. This CDR3 has 15 residues. DNA of the CDR3: TGTGCCAGCAGTGATTACCCCGGGGGGTGTACTGAAGCTTTCTTT. This translates into CASSDYPGGCTEAFF.

The chain has TRBV28 and TRBJ2-1; TRBD2 aligns across 7 bases. The CDR3 spans 13 residues. CDR1 is MDHEN, CDR2 SYDVKM, per germline. V dropped 3 bases and J dropped 7; count of bases not matched to a gene: 3. The CDR3, as DNA: TGTGCCAGCAGTTTCTGGGGGGGGAATGAGCAGTTCTTC. Translated: CASSFWGGNEQFF.

V and J are TRBV4-2 and TRBJ2-5, with 15 bases lining up with TRBD2. CDR3 length: 17 residues. With 2 bases clipped from V and 5 bases from J, the junction kept 6 bases outside the gene matches. Germline CDR1 is LGHNA and CDR2 is YNFKEQ. The CDR3 DNA reads as TGTGCCAGCAGCCAACATACCGGGACTAGCGGGAGGGAGACCCAGTACTTC. It is translated as CASSQHTGTSGRETQYF.

The genes are TRBV28 and TRBJ1-6; tentative D call: TRBD1 (5 bases). The V gene lost 5 bases and the J gene lost 3 bases, with 14 bases spanning the gap. This CDR3 is 16 amino acids long. Germline V lookup: CDR1 MDHEN, CDR2 SYDVKM. The CDR3 region is CASSPRRDSYNSPLHF. The CDR3 DNA sequence: TGTGCCAGCAGTCCGAGACGAGACAGCTATAATTCACCCCTCCACTTT.

The J gene is TRBJ1-3, the V gene TRBV5-1, with D maybe TRBD1 (6 bases). The CDR3 totals 21 residues. Germline values: CDR1 SGHRS, CDR2 YFSETQ. V was pared by 3 bases and J by 0 bases, with 28 bases between. The CDR3 DNA is TGCGCCAGCAGCTCCCGCGTCCAGGGGCCCTACCTCCCCTACTCTGGAAACACCATATATTTT. Protein sequence: CASSSRVQGPYLPYSGNTIYF.

This chain joins TRBV7-8 and TRBJ2-3; 12 nucleotides agree with TRBD2. The CDR3 runs 15 residues. Trimming at V came to 10 bases and at J to 2 bases, leaving 7 bases not matched to a gene. Germline CDR1 SGHVS, CDR2 FQNEAQ. The CDR3 nucleotides read TGTGCCACCACAGGGACTAGCGGGTACACAGATACGCAGTATTTT. Translating it yields CATTGTSGYTDTQYF.

The V gene is TRBV10-3, the J gene TRBJ1-4, with D perhaps matching TRBD1 (5 bases). The CDR3 has 15 residues. CDR1 is ENHRY and CDR2 is SYGVKD in the germline V gene. V was clipped by 0 bases and J by 8 bases, with 13 bases between them. In DNA form, the CDR3 reads TGTGCCATCAGTGAGTCGAGGCAGGAGGGGGAAAAACTGTTTTTT. Protein sequence: CAISESRQEGEKLFF.

The V gene is TRBV27, the J gene TRBJ2-2, with a weak D call TRBD1 (6 bases). The V gene lost 7 bases and the J gene lost 1 base, with 10 bases spanning the gap. The CDR3 length is 14 residues. Germline V gives CDR1 MNHEY, CDR2 SMNVEV (reference sequence). CDR3 sequence: CASTPGENTGELFF. The CDR3 DNA reads TGTGCCAGCACCCCAGGGGAGAACACCGGGGAGCTGTTTTTT.

This rearrangement joins TRBV4-3 to TRBJ2-5, with 12 nucleotides matching TRBD2. Trimming cost V 3 bases and J 4 bases; bases outside gene matches: 9. Germline V lookup: CDR1 LGHNA, CDR2 YSLEER. The length of the CDR3 is 17 residues. The CDR3 region is CASSHGLAGPWGETQYF. CDR3 coding DNA: TGCGCCAGCAGCCACGGACTAGCGGGGCCATGGGGAGAGACCCAGTACTTC.

This sequence joins TRBV7-8 and TRBJ1-5; D gene uncertain. The CDR3 runs 21 residues. The germline gives CDR1 SGHVS, CDR2 FQNEAQ. V gave up 1 base and J gave up 0 bases, with 25 bases separating them. This CDR3 reads CASSLGLGNGVTAYSNQPQHF. DNA for the CDR3: TGTGCCAGCAGCTTAGGGTTGGGGAACGGGGTTACCGCGTATAGCAATCAGCCCCAGCATTTT.

The rearrangement links TRBV7-6 to TRBJ1-2, with 12 nucleotides matching TRBD1. J was trimmed by 4 bases and V by 5 bases; bases with no gene match: 5. CDR1 is SGHVS and CDR2 is FNYEAQ in the germline V gene. There are 15 residues in the CDR3. The CDR3 protein is CASSHGTGGFYGYTF. The CDR3 bases are TGTGCCAGCAGCCACGGGACAGGGGGCTTCTATGGCTACACCTTC. Based on the CDR3 plus reference TRBV7-6 and TRBJ1-2, the full variable domain is GAGVSQSPRYKVTKRGQDVALRCDPISGHVSLYWYRQALGQGPEFLTYFNYEAQQDKSGLPNDRFSAERPEGSISTLTIQRTEQRDSAMYRCASSHGTGGFYGYTFGSGTRLTVV.

This chain uses TRBV14 with TRBJ2-7; no firm D call. Deletions cut 2 bases from V and 0 bases from J, with 5 bases between. Germline V gene lookup returns CDR1 SGHDN and CDR2 FVKESK. The CDR3 is made up of 13 amino acids. CDR3 in amino acids: CASSQLASYEQYF. CDR3 DNA: TGTGCCAGCAGCCAATTAGCCTCCTACGAGCAGTACTTC.

The chain couples TRBV5-1 to TRBJ1-2, with 10 bases lining up with TRBD1. The junction had 10 bases not matched to a gene; V was cut back by 1 base and J by 7 bases. This CDR3 is built from 16 residues. Germline CDR1 and CDR2: SGHRS and YFSETQ. The DNA for the CDR3 is TGCGCCAGCAGCTTGACCCGACAGGGGGCAGGCAGTGGCTACACCTTC. The encoded protein is CASSLTRQGAGSGYTF.

The chain couples TRBV28 to TRBJ1-4, with D perhaps matching TRBD1 (5 bases). Trimming shortened V by 6 bases and J by 3 bases, and 11 bases separated the two germline ends. The CDR3 loop spans 14 amino acids. Germline assignment: CDR1 MDHEN and CDR2 SYDVKM. CDR3 residues: CASSLGRANEKLFF. CDR3 DNA: TGTGCCAGCAGCCTGGGCAGGGCTAATGAAAAACTGTTTTTT. The entire variable domain, with the rest obtained from reference TRBV28 and TRBJ1-4, is as follows: DVKVTQSSRYLVKRTGEKVFLECVQDMDHENMFWYRQDPGLGLRLIYFSYDVKMKEKGDIPEGYSVSREKKERFSLILESASTNQTSMYLCASSLGRANEKLFFGSGTQLSVL.

The chain links TRBV7-2 to TRBJ2-7, with no clear D. The CDR3 totals 13 residues. CDR1 is SGHTA and CDR2 is FQGNSA in the germline V gene. V dropped 5 bases and J dropped 4 bases, with 12 bases sitting between them. CDR3 bases: TGTGCCAGCAGCCCTCGAACAGAGTACGAGCAGTACTTC. It specifies CASSPRTEYEQYF.